Described below is a single T cell receptor beta chain sequence and its context. Other DNA sequences from this sample encode an identical CDR3 as well. TCRdb's table, derived via immunoSEQ multiplex PCR, lists solely in-frame clones and lacks some. Of about 71,000 clones in the sample, about nine tenths were seen once. The data originate from a study of control samples from healthy donors and cancer patients. V lost 1 base and J 9 bases, leaving 19 bases between the germline ends. This CDR3 has 16 residues. Germline V gene lookup returns CDR1 LGHDT and CDR2 YNNKEL (reference sequence). This chain connects TRBV3-1 (or the pseudogene TRBV3-2) to TRBJ1-5; TRBD1 might be the D (6 bases). The sequenced sample was PBMCs. The sequence derives from a man between 60 and 75 years old with lung cancer. CDR3 bases: TGTGCCAGCAGCCAAGGTAGTCCCTTAGGAGGGGGGCCCCAGCATTTT. Protein: CASSQGSPLGGGPQHF.